The 13 T cell receptor beta chains below were found in one sample sequenced in a study of PD-1 blockade in classical Hodgkin lymphoma. Clones were read by immunoSEQ multiplex PCR, and TCRdb kept only the in-frame ones, dropping some. Of about 30,000 clones listed, 80% to 90% are singletons. Sample time point: cycle 4 day 1 (C4D1), after five to seven weeks of nivolumab. Relapse after autologous stem cell transplantation occurred in every patient, and brentuximab vedotin exposure varied. CD4+ T cells were purified from thawed PBMCs by negative selection. This specimen was CD4+ T cells from blood, taken before the fourth cycle of nivolumab. All receptors come from a human donor with classical Hodgkin lymphoma.

This chain links TRBV5-1 with TRBJ1-1, with D possibly TRBD1 on 5 matching bases. The CDR3 totals 13 residues. From germline, CDR1 is SGHRS and CDR2 YFSETQ. With 0 bases removed from V and 4 bases from J, the gap between germline ends came to 7 bases. CDR3 DNA: TGCGCCAGCAGCTTGGGAAGGGGCACTGAAGCTTTCTTT. Translating gives CASSLGRGTEAFF.

The chain is built from TRBV7-9 and TRBJ2-2; D is unclear. From germline, CDR1 is SEHNR and CDR2 FQNEAQ (reference sequence). The CDR3 has 12 residues. The ends were cut back, 5 bases at V and 7 bases at J, with 8 bases in the middle. The CDR3 is CASSRNFGELFF. CDR3 nucleotides: TGTGCCAGCAGCCGAAATTTCGGGGAGCTGTTTTTT.

V usage is TRBV5-1 and J usage is TRBJ2-7, with TRBD1 as a possible D gene (5 bases). The V gene's germline CDR1 is SGHRS and CDR2 YFSETQ. This CDR3 has 14 residues. V shed 4 bases and J shed 0 bases, with 11 bases lying between them. The CDR3 DNA sequence: TGCGCCAGCAGCACGACAGATCCCTCCTACGAGCAGTACTTC. This gives the protein CASSTTDPSYEQYF.

The chain joins TRBV19 to TRBJ2-5; D is unclear. Germline V CDR1 and CDR2: LNHDA, SQIVND (reference sequence). V was trimmed by 6 bases and J by 5 bases, leaving 7 bases between them. The CDR3 length is 11 residues. In nucleotides, the CDR3 is TGTGCCAGTAGAGGTGCCGAGACCCAGTACTTC. Translating gives CASRGAETQYF.

The rearrangement uses TRBV11-2 and TRBJ1-3; D remains ambiguous. Deletions cut 5 bases from V and 3 bases from J, with 11 bases between. Germline loops: CDR1 SGHAT, CDR2 FQNNGV. CDR3 length: 14 residues. The CDR3 protein is CASSGYSGGNTIYF. The CDR3 nucleotides are TGTGCCAGCAGCGGATACAGCGGTGGAAACACCATATATTTT.

The gene calls are TRBV7-9 and TRBJ2-7; TRBD2 is a possible D gene (6 bases). Germline V gene sequence: CDR1 SEHNR, CDR2 FQNEAQ (reference sequence). The CDR3 is 16 residues long. V shed 3 bases and J shed 5 bases, with 20 bases lying between them. Written as DNA, the CDR3 is TGTGCCAGCAGCTTCTTATCTGTAACGGGAGTCGACGAGCAGTACTTC. This codes for CASSFLSVTGVDEQYF.

The V and J genes are TRBV10-2 and TRBJ1-2; no clear D. Germline CDR1 is WSHSY and CDR2 is SAAADI. This CDR3 is 13 amino acids long. V shed 2 bases and J shed 4 bases, with 8 bases lying between them. For the CDR3, the DNA is TGCGCCAGCAGTGAGGGCCAGATCTATGGCTACACCTTC. Its translation: CASSEGQIYGYTF.

The V call is TRBV28, the J call TRBJ1-2, with 7 bases that match TRBD1. From germline, CDR1 is MDHEN and CDR2 SYDVKM. This CDR3 has 16 residues. Unmatched junction bases numbered 8, after V lost 2 bases and J lost 2 bases. The CDR3 loop is CASSLAGGAVNYGYTF. CDR3 nucleotide sequence: TGTGCCAGCAGTTTAGCAGGGGGAGCTGTGAACTATGGCTACACCTTC.

V gene TRBV11-2 combines with J gene TRBJ1-2, with D unclear. The CDR3 extends over 15 amino acids. Germline V gene lookup returns CDR1 SGHAT and CDR2 FQNNGV. V was clipped by 1 base and J by 1 base, with 10 bases between them. The CDR3 loop is CASSLVSRFNYGYTF. In DNA, the CDR3 is TGTGCCAGCAGCTTAGTGTCGAGGTTTAACTATGGCTACACCTTC.

The V call is TRBV6-5, the J call TRBJ1-6; a weak D match, TRBD1 (5 bases). This CDR3 has 14 residues. The V end lost 2 bases, the J end lost 9 bases, and 11 bases lay between the germline ends. CDR1 and CDR2 (germline): MNHEY, SVGAGI. DNA for the CDR3: TGTGCCAGCAGTTACAAAGGGGCAGGTTCACCCCTCCACTTT. Translated: CASSYKGAGSPLHF.

V is TRBV19 and J is TRBJ1-6; a weak D match, TRBD1 (5 bases). Germline lookup yields CDR1 LNHDA and CDR2 SQIVND (reference sequence). V lost 5 bases and J 8 bases, leaving 16 bases between the germline ends. This CDR3 comprises 15 residues. CDR3 in amino acids: CASSGLGGVYSPLHF. The CDR3 coding sequence is TGTGCCAGTAGTGGGTTGGGGGGGGTATATTCACCCCTCCACTTT.

The chain recombines TRBV5-6 with TRBJ2-2; D gene ambiguous. The V and J ends lost 1 base and 4 bases respectively, with 5 bases between them. CDR1 and CDR2 from the germline V gene are SGHDT and YYEEEE. The CDR3 is 13 amino acids. The CDR3 sequence is CASSLQATGELFF. CDR3 nucleotide sequence: TGTGCCAGCAGCTTGCAGGCCACCGGGGAGCTGTTTTTT.

This chain uses TRBV5-1 with TRBJ1-2, with TRBD1 matching over 8 bases. CDR3 length: 14 amino acids. Germline CDR1 and CDR2: SGHRS and YFSETQ. V dropped 4 bases and J dropped 5; count of bases not matched to a gene: 7. The CDR3 sequence is CASSPTGGLYGYTF. In DNA, the CDR3 is TGCGCCAGCAGCCCCACAGGGGGGTTATATGGCTACACCTTC.